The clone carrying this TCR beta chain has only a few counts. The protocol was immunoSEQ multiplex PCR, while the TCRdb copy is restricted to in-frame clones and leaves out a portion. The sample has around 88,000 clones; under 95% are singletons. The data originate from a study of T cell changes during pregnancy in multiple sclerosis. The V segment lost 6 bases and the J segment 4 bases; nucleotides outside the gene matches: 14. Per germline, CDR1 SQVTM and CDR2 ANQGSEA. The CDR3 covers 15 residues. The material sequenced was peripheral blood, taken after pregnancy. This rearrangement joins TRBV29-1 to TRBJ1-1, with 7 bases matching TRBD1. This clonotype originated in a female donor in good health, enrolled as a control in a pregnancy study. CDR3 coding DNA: TGCAGCGTAGTTGCCAGGGGGTCGTGGGGCACTGAAGCTTTCTTT. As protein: CSVVARGSWGTEAFF.